The rows below give T cell receptor beta chains drawn from one sample of a study of blood T cell repertoires in COVID-19. Assay used: immunoSEQ multiplex PCR; TCRdb lists only in-frame clones, some missing. The table lists 310,000 or so clones, 90% of them singletons. Specimen: PBMCs or T cells enriched from blood (not recorded which). The source of these receptors is a woman under 30 with acute COVID-19. Both conserved end residues are part of each CDR3. D genes are given only for firm matches. A clone size is listed for some rows: how often the clone was seen (once, few, many), or a class if it is expanded.

j_call: TRBJ1-2
v_call: TRBV29-1
d_call: .
cdr3_length: 12
clone_size: .
cdr3_nt: TGCAGCGTTGACACTCCGGGAGATGGCTACACCTTC
cdr3_aa: CSVDTPGDGYTF

j_call: TRBJ2-7
v_call: TRBV2
d_call: TRBD2
cdr3_length: 16
clone_size: .
cdr3_nt: TGTGCCAGCAGTGGAGGGAGCGGGAGGGTAGCGTACGAGCAGTACTTC
cdr3_aa: CASSGGSGRVAYEQYF

j_call: TRBJ1-2
v_call: TRBV28
d_call: TRBD1
cdr3_length: 16
clone_size: .
cdr3_nt: TGTGCCAGCAGTTTTGCCCTAAGGGACAGGATCTATGGCTACACCTTC
cdr3_aa: CASSFALRDRIYGYTF

j_call: TRBJ2-3
v_call: TRBV5-1
d_call: TRBD1
cdr3_length: 15
clone_size: .
cdr3_nt: TGCGCCAGCCAAGGACAGGCCCTTAGCACAGATACGCAGTATTTT
cdr3_aa: CASQGQALSTDTQYF

j_call: TRBJ1-1
v_call: TRBV28
d_call: .
cdr3_length: 14
clone_size: .
cdr3_nt: TGTGCCAGCAAGGCAGGACAGACAGGCACTGAAGCTTTCTTT
cdr3_aa: CASKAGQTGTEAFF

j_call: TRBJ1-2
v_call: TRBV7-6
d_call: .
cdr3_length: 16
clone_size: .
cdr3_nt: TGTGCCAGCAGGCCGACCTCGACAGGCCCCAACTATGGCTACACCTTC
cdr3_aa: CASRPTSTGPNYGYTF

j_call: TRBJ1-1
v_call: TRBV11-2
d_call: .
cdr3_length: 14
clone_size: .
cdr3_nt: TGTGCCAGCAGCTTAATCAGGTTGAACACTGAAGCTTTCTTT
cdr3_aa: CASSLIRLNTEAFF

j_call: TRBJ1-4
v_call: TRBV28
d_call: TRBD1
cdr3_length: 15
clone_size: .
cdr3_nt: TGTGCCAGCAGTTCACCAGGGGGATTTGGTGAAAAACTGTTTTTT
cdr3_aa: CASSSPGGFGEKLFF

j_call: TRBJ2-1
v_call: TRBV10-3
d_call: TRBD2
cdr3_length: 19
clone_size: .
cdr3_nt: TGTGCCATCAGTGAGTCTAGCGGGAGTTTCCGAAGGGGGTACAATGAGCAGTTCTTC
cdr3_aa: CAISESSGSFRRGYNEQFF

j_call: TRBJ1-2
v_call: TRBV18
d_call: TRBD1
cdr3_length: 16
clone_size: .
cdr3_nt: TGTGCCAGCTCACCGGCCCGGACAGGGACTAACTATGGCTACACCTTC
cdr3_aa: CASSPARTGTNYGYTF

j_call: TRBJ1-6
v_call: TRBV7-9
d_call: TRBD1
cdr3_length: 15
clone_size: .
cdr3_nt: TGTGCCAGCAGCTCAATACAGGGGGCGAATTCACCCCTCCACTTT
cdr3_aa: CASSSIQGANSPLHF

j_call: TRBJ2-7
v_call: TRBV7-3
d_call: TRBD1
cdr3_length: 13
clone_size: .
cdr3_nt: TGTGCCAGCAGCAAGGGACAGTTCTACGAGCAGTACTTC
cdr3_aa: CASSKGQFYEQYF

j_call: TRBJ2-1
v_call: TRBV2
d_call: TRBD2
cdr3_length: 15
clone_size: .
cdr3_nt: TGTGCCAGCAGCTTAGCGGGAGGGCCAATAGGGGAGCAGTTCTTC
cdr3_aa: CASSLAGGPIGEQFF

j_call: TRBJ2-3
v_call: TRBV27
d_call: .
cdr3_length: 11
clone_size: .
cdr3_nt: TGTGCCTCAGGCGGAGGTGATACGCAGTATTTT
cdr3_aa: CASGGGDTQYF

j_call: TRBJ1-1
v_call: TRBV30
d_call: .
cdr3_length: 14
clone_size: once
cdr3_nt: TGTGCCTGGAGTGCAGGGGCCGTCTGGACTGAAGCTTTCTTT
cdr3_aa: CAWSAGAVWTEAFF

j_call: TRBJ2-7
v_call: TRBV18
d_call: TRBD1
cdr3_length: 15
clone_size: .
cdr3_nt: TGTGCCAGCTCCCAAGCAAGGGACAGATACTACGAGCAGTACTTC
cdr3_aa: CASSQARDRYYEQYF

j_call: TRBJ1-1
v_call: TRBV6-6
d_call: .
cdr3_length: 11
clone_size: .
cdr3_nt: TGTGCCAGCCTAGGGAACACTGAAGCTTTCTTT
cdr3_aa: CASLGNTEAFF

j_call: TRBJ2-1
v_call: TRBV4-3
d_call: .
cdr3_length: 14
clone_size: .
cdr3_nt: TGCGCCAGCAGCCAAGAGCGCTCCTACAATGAGCAGTTCTTC
cdr3_aa: CASSQERSYNEQFF

j_call: TRBJ1-1
v_call: TRBV5-4
d_call: .
cdr3_length: 17
clone_size: .
cdr3_nt: TGTGCCAGCAGCCCCGGTGGGGGCTGGCATGGGAACACTGAAGCTTTCTTT
cdr3_aa: CASSPGGGWHGNTEAFF

j_call: TRBJ2-1
v_call: TRBV4-3
d_call: .
cdr3_length: 15
clone_size: .
cdr3_nt: TGCGCCAGCAGCCAAGTAAATGGGAGGTACGTTGAGCAGTTCTTC
cdr3_aa: CASSQVNGRYVEQFF

j_call: TRBJ1-4
v_call: TRBV15
d_call: TRBD1
cdr3_length: 15
clone_size: .
cdr3_nt: TGTGCCACCAGCAACCCTGGGACAGGGTTGCAGAAACTGTTTTTT
cdr3_aa: CATSNPGTGLQKLFF

j_call: TRBJ1-2
v_call: TRBV2
d_call: TRBD1
cdr3_length: 15
clone_size: .
cdr3_nt: TGTGCCAGCAGTCGAGCGGGACAGGGGAACTATGGCTACACCTTC
cdr3_aa: CASSRAGQGNYGYTF

j_call: TRBJ2-7
v_call: TRBV11-3
d_call: .
cdr3_length: 12
clone_size: once
cdr3_nt: TGTGCCAGCAGCCAAAGACAGTACGAGCAGTACTTC
cdr3_aa: CASSQRQYEQYF

j_call: TRBJ1-6
v_call: TRBV9
d_call: .
cdr3_length: 14
clone_size: .
cdr3_nt: TGTGCCAGCAGCGCGTCGGCCGTCTCGCGGCTCCTCCACTTT
cdr3_aa: CASSASAVSRLLHF

j_call: TRBJ2-3
v_call: TRBV20-1
d_call: .
cdr3_length: 14
clone_size: .
cdr3_nt: TGCAGTGCTAGTTTCGGCGGTCAACTTCTTACGCAGTATTTT
cdr3_aa: CSASFGGQLLTQYF

j_call: TRBJ1-1
v_call: TRBV19
d_call: TRBD1
cdr3_length: 17
clone_size: .
cdr3_nt: TGTGCCAGTATTAAGTCGTTCAGGGGGCCGTTTGGCACTGAAGCTTTCTTT
cdr3_aa: CASIKSFRGPFGTEAFF

j_call: TRBJ2-7
v_call: TRBV28
d_call: TRBD1
cdr3_length: 16
clone_size: .
cdr3_nt: TGTGCCAGCAGTCCCAACCGGGACAGGGGGTACTACGAGCAGTACTTC
cdr3_aa: CASSPNRDRGYYEQYF

j_call: TRBJ1-2
v_call: TRBV20-1
d_call: .
cdr3_length: 11
clone_size: .
cdr3_nt: TGCAGTGCAGAGGTGCCTCCGGGCTACACCTTC
cdr3_aa: CSAEVPPGYTF

j_call: TRBJ2-1
v_call: TRBV30
d_call: TRBD2
cdr3_length: 16
clone_size: .
cdr3_nt: TGTGCCTGGAGTAAGAATAGCAAGGGAGCGGGAGTTGAGCAGTTCTTC
cdr3_aa: CAWSKNSKGAGVEQFF

j_call: TRBJ2-1
v_call: TRBV5-4
d_call: TRBD2
cdr3_length: 12
clone_size: .
cdr3_nt: TGTGCCAGCAGCTTTAGCGGGAGGCCTCAGTTCTTC
cdr3_aa: CASSFSGRPQFF

j_call: TRBJ2-3
v_call: TRBV30
d_call: TRBD1
cdr3_length: 15
clone_size: .
cdr3_nt: TGTGCCTGGGGGGAACAGGGGGCCAGCACAGATACGCAGTATTTT
cdr3_aa: CAWGEQGASTDTQYF

j_call: TRBJ2-1
v_call: TRBV6-2/TRBV6-3
d_call: .
cdr3_length: 14
clone_size: .
cdr3_nt: TGTGCCAGCAGTCCCCCTCCGGGCTACAATGAGCAGTTCTTC
cdr3_aa: CASSPPPGYNEQFF

j_call: TRBJ2-7
v_call: TRBV25-1
d_call: .
cdr3_length: 17
clone_size: .
cdr3_nt: TGTGCCAGCAGTGAATTAGGTGGACTACCAATACCCTACGAGCAGTACTTC
cdr3_aa: CASSELGGLPIPYEQYF

j_call: TRBJ2-2
v_call: TRBV18
d_call: .
cdr3_length: 15
clone_size: .
cdr3_nt: TGTGCCAGCTCACCGAGTATAACGAACACCGGGGAGCTGTTTTTT
cdr3_aa: CASSPSITNTGELFF

j_call: TRBJ1-2
v_call: TRBV15
d_call: .
cdr3_length: 13
clone_size: .
cdr3_nt: TGTGCCACCAGCAGAGACCGGAACTATGGCTACACCTTC
cdr3_aa: CATSRDRNYGYTF

j_call: TRBJ2-1
v_call: TRBV19
d_call: .
cdr3_length: 13
clone_size: once
cdr3_nt: TGTGCCAGTAGTATGAGCCCCGGACTAGAGCAGTTCTTC
cdr3_aa: CASSMSPGLEQFF

j_call: TRBJ1-6
v_call: TRBV9
d_call: .
cdr3_length: 13
clone_size: .
cdr3_nt: TGTGCCAGCAGTCTCGCGGGAGTTTCACCCCTCCACTTT
cdr3_aa: CASSLAGVSPLHF

j_call: TRBJ1-5
v_call: TRBV28
d_call: .
cdr3_length: 15
clone_size: .
cdr3_nt: TGTGCCAGCACCCCCCTCGGGGAGCGGGATCAGCCCCAGCATTTT
cdr3_aa: CASTPLGERDQPQHF

j_call: TRBJ2-1
v_call: TRBV6-2/TRBV6-3
d_call: TRBD1
cdr3_length: 16
clone_size: .
cdr3_nt: TGTGCCAGCAGTTACGCTTGGGACAGGGGGCACAATGAGCAGTTCTTC
cdr3_aa: CASSYAWDRGHNEQFF

j_call: TRBJ1-4
v_call: TRBV18
d_call: .
cdr3_length: 17
clone_size: .
cdr3_nt: TGTGCCAGCTCACCACCGGTTGTGGGGCGAGCTAATGAAAAACTGTTTTTT
cdr3_aa: CASSPPVVGRANEKLFF

j_call: TRBJ2-1
v_call: TRBV5-5
d_call: TRBD2
cdr3_length: 15
clone_size: .
cdr3_nt: TGTGCCAGCAGCCTCCCTAGCGGGGGTGGCGATGAGCAGTTCTTC
cdr3_aa: CASSLPSGGGDEQFF

j_call: TRBJ2-5
v_call: TRBV19
d_call: .
cdr3_length: 16
clone_size: .
cdr3_nt: TGTGCCAGTAGTATGTTTGGCGGGGTGCTCCAAGAGACCCAGTACTTC
cdr3_aa: CASSMFGGVLQETQYF

j_call: TRBJ1-2
v_call: TRBV24-1
d_call: .
cdr3_length: 16
clone_size: .
cdr3_nt: TGTGCCACCAGTGATTTGCAGACAGTGGGCACGGACGGCTACACCTTC
cdr3_aa: CATSDLQTVGTDGYTF

j_call: TRBJ2-7
v_call: TRBV5-4
d_call: .
cdr3_length: 13
clone_size: .
cdr3_nt: TGTGCCAGCAGCTTCCACGGAGCCTACGAGCAGTACTTC
cdr3_aa: CASSFHGAYEQYF

j_call: TRBJ1-5
v_call: TRBV4-1
d_call: .
cdr3_length: 14
clone_size: few
cdr3_nt: TGCGCCAGCAGCCAAGGACAGCTCAATCAGCCCCAGCATTTT
cdr3_aa: CASSQGQLNQPQHF

j_call: TRBJ2-1
v_call: TRBV6-4
d_call: TRBD1
cdr3_length: 16
clone_size: .
cdr3_nt: TGTGCCAGCAGTGACTCCAACAGGGGGGAGAACAATGAGCAGTTCTTC
cdr3_aa: CASSDSNRGENNEQFF

j_call: TRBJ2-1
v_call: TRBV20-1
d_call: TRBD2
cdr3_length: 18
clone_size: .
cdr3_nt: TGCAGTGCTAGTCCCGAGTGGGCGGCGGGAGCAGCCTACAATGAGCAGTTCTTC
cdr3_aa: CSASPEWAAGAAYNEQFF

j_call: TRBJ2-3
v_call: TRBV7-9
d_call: TRBD1
cdr3_length: 16
clone_size: .
cdr3_nt: TGTGCCAGCAGCGGCCGTTGGACAGGCCTCCGGGATACGCAGTATTTT
cdr3_aa: CASSGRWTGLRDTQYF

j_call: TRBJ1-1
v_call: TRBV18
d_call: .
cdr3_length: 14
clone_size: .
cdr3_nt: TGTGCCAGCTCCCTACAAGGGGAGGGCACTGAAGCTTTCTTT
cdr3_aa: CASSLQGEGTEAFF

j_call: TRBJ2-5
v_call: TRBV5-4
d_call: .
cdr3_length: 14
clone_size: .
cdr3_nt: TGTGCCAGCAGCTTGGGTACCCTCGGGGGGACCCAGTACTTC
cdr3_aa: CASSLGTLGGTQYF

j_call: TRBJ2-1
v_call: TRBV28
d_call: TRBD1
cdr3_length: 17
clone_size: .
cdr3_nt: TGTGCCAGCAGTTTACGCCCGCCAGGGGGAATTGACGATGAGCAGTTCTTC
cdr3_aa: CASSLRPPGGIDDEQFF

j_call: TRBJ2-1
v_call: TRBV29-1
d_call: .
cdr3_length: 10
clone_size: .
cdr3_nt: TGCAGCGGGGGGGAGGAGGAGCAGTTCTTC
cdr3_aa: CSGGEEEQFF

j_call: TRBJ2-7
v_call: TRBV2
d_call: TRBD1
cdr3_length: 15
clone_size: .
cdr3_nt: TGTGCCAGCCTTGCCCGGGACAGGGGGCTCTACGAGCAGTACTTC
cdr3_aa: CASLARDRGLYEQYF

j_call: TRBJ2-1
v_call: TRBV7-6
d_call: .
cdr3_length: 15
clone_size: .
cdr3_nt: TGTGCCAGCAGCTTAGGGGGCACCCCCTACAATGAGCAGTTCTTC
cdr3_aa: CASSLGGTPYNEQFF

j_call: TRBJ2-5
v_call: TRBV2
d_call: .
cdr3_length: 17
clone_size: .
cdr3_nt: TGTGCCAGCAGTGACACCGTTGGTTTAGGGGCGTACGAGACCCAGTACTTC
cdr3_aa: CASSDTVGLGAYETQYF